The T cell receptor (beta chain) described here comes from a study of T cells after yellow fever vaccination. Notes on the study in general: Subsequent booster samples again held most clones from primary vaccination (96% CD4, about 90% CD8). From the bulk population, abundant clonotypes could contaminate and appear within FACS-sorted repertoires. The secondary response showed a weaker magnitude and a faster peak, day 5 versus 15.

Germline values: CDR1 SQVTM, CDR2 ANQGSEA. There are 15 residues in the CDR3. V was cut by 4 bases and J by 7 bases, with 20 bases left in between. This clonotype was seen only once. Antigen unknown. TCRdb fed the 5' RACE reads into MiXCR, producing one record per CDR3 protein. The sample has about 550,000 distinct CDR3 sequences; over 15% are singletons. The chain carries TRBV29-1 and TRBJ1-5; D not resolved. This clonotype originated in a man in his thirties or forties who received the YFV17D yellow fever vaccine. The sample in question was PBMCs, obtained 15 days after the yellow fever booster vaccination. Here the CDR3 reads CSVAADTRPGQPQHF. The CDR3, as DNA: TGCAGCGTTGCCGCCGACACCCGACCGGGACAGCCCCAGCATTTT.